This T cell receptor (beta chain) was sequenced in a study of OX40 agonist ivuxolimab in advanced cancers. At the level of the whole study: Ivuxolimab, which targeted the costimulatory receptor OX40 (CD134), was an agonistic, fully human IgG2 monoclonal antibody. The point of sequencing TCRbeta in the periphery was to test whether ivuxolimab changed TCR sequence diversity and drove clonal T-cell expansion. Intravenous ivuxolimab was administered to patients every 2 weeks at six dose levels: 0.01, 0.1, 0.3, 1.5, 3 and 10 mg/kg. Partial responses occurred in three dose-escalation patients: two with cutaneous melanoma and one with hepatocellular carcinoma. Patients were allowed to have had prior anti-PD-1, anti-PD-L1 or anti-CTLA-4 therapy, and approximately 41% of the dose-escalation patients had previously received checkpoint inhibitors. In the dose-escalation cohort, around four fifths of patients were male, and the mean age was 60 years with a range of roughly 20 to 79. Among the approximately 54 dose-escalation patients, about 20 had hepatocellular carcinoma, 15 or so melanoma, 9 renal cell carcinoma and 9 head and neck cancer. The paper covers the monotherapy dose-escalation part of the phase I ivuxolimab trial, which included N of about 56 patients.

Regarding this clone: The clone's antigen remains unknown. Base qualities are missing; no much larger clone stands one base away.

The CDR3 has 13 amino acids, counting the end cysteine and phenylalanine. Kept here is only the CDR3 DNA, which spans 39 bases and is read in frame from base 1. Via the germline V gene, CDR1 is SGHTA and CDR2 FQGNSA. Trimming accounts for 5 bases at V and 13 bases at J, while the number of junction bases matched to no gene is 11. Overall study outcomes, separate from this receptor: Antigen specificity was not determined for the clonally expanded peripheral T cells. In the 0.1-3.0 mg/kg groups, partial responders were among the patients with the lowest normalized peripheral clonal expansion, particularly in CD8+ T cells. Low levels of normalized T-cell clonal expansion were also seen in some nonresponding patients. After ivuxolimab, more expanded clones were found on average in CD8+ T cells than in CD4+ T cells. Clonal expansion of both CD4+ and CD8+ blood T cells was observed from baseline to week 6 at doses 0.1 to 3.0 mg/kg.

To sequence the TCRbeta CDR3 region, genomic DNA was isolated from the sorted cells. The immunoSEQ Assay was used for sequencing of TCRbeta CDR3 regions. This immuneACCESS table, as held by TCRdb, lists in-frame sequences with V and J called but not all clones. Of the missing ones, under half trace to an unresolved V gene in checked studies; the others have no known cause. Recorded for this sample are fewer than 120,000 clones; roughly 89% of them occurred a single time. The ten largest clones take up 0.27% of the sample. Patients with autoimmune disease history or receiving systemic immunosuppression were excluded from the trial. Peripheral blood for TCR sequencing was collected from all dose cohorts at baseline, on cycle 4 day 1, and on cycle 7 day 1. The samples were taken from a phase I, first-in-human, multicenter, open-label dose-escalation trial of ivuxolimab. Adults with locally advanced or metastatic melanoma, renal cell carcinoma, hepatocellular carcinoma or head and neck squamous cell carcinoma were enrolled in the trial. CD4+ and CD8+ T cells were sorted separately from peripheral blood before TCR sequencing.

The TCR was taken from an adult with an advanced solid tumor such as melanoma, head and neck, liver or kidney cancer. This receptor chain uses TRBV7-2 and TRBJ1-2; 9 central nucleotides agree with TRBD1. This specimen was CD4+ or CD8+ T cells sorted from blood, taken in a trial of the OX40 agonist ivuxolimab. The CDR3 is CASSPGTGSRFTF. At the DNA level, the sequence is TGTGCCAGCAGCCCCGGGACAGGGTCCCGTTTCACCTTC.